This TCR beta chain was profiled in a study of regulatory T cells in long-lasting Graves disease. Time point noted: newly diagnosed GD, antithyroid drugs for less than 3 months. Extracted RNA from PBMCs served as the source of the TCR library. EDTA tubes held approximately 9 milliliters of peripheral blood from each patient. At least ten counts were recorded for this clonotype. Its specificity is not known. General study findings and limits: Preferential use of TRBV28, TRBJ1-2 and TRBJ2-5 was seen in persistent disease.

J gave up 2 bases and V 5 bases, and 5 bases lay outside the gene matches. The CDR3 contains 15 residues. Germline V gene lookup returns CDR1 LNHDA and CDR2 SQIVND (reference sequence). Building the TCR beta libraries relied on iRepertoire HTBI primers, and CDR3 regions underwent Arm-PCR. TCRdb processed the multiplex PCR reads anew with MiXCR; each CDR3 protein has one entry. This table has over 200,000 distinct CDR3 sequences, around 18% appearing once. The sample also formed part of further work on T cells in Graves' hyperthyroidism and ophthalmopathy. From that paper: Together with thyroid ultrasound, orbital computed tomography, serum thyroxine and TRAb, clinical symptoms were used for diagnoses.

Material: peripheral blood mononuclear cells (PBMCs), obtained at new diagnosis, from a patient treated with antithyroid drugs. This clonotype was obtained from a woman aged 25 to 39 with Graves disease. This rearrangement joins TRBV19 to TRBJ1-5; 8 bases align to TRBD1. The CDR3 reads CASSPEGQGNQPQHF. In DNA form, the CDR3 reads TGTGCCAGTAGTCCAGAGGGACAGGGCAATCAGCCCCAGCATTTT.